Following are 17 T cell receptor beta chains from one sample sequenced in a study of CD8 T cells in Susac syndrome. After extraction with the RNeasy kit, roughly 0.45 to 1 ug of the RNA was reverse transcribed using random hexamers. Using its own MiXCR run on the immunoSEQ multiplex PCR reads, TCRdb lists one record per CDR3 protein. This table has about 200,000 distinct CDR3 sequences, roughly 94% appearing once. The sequenced sample consisted of CD4+ T cells from PBMCs. The receptors here all came from a human donor in good health.

In DNA form, the CDR3 reads TGCGCCAGCAGCTCTAGTCTTAACTCCTACAATGAGCAGTTCTTC. Its protein is CASSSSLNSYNEQFF. This chain joins TRBV5-1 and TRBJ2-1, with D hard to call. The CDR3 consists of 15 residues. Looked up from germline, CDR1 is SGHRS and CDR2 is YFSETQ. V was clipped by 3 bases and J by 0 bases, with 10 bases between them.

The rearrangement joins TRBV6-5 to TRBJ2-5, with TRBD1 matching over 7 bases. CDR1 and CDR2 (germline): MNHEY, SVGAGI. With 5 bases clipped from V and 2 bases from J, the junction kept 8 bases outside the gene matches. The CDR3 is 15 amino acids. CDR3 sequence (DNA): TGTGCCAGCAGTCGACAGGGCCACGAGCAAGAGACCCAGTACTTC. This gives the protein CASSRQGHEQETQYF.

The chain recombines TRBV29-1 with TRBJ2-3; D is unclear. Germline V gene data show CDR1 as SQVTM and CDR2 as ANQGSEA. This CDR3 spans 11 amino acids. With 6 bases removed from V and 5 bases from J, the gap between germline ends came to 9 bases. The CDR3 coding sequence is TGCAGCGTAGGGATAGGAGATACGCAGTATTTT. Encoded protein: CSVGIGDTQYF.

The chain carries TRBV3-1 and TRBJ2-3; 8 bases are shared with TRBD2. The CDR3 covers 16 residues. The J segment lost 2 bases and the V segment lost 1 base, leaving 5 bases of the junction unmatched. The germline V gene has CDR1 LGHDT and CDR2 YNNKEL (reference sequence). This CDR3 reads CASSQGLRGATDTQYF. CDR3 nucleotide sequence: TGTGCCAGCAGCCAAGGCTTGCGGGGGGCCACAGATACGCAGTATTTT.

The chain has TRBV14 and TRBJ1-1, with no clear D. Trimming left V 2 bases short and J 0 bases short, with 4 bases between. Germline lookup yields CDR1 SGHDN and CDR2 FVKESK. The CDR3 spans 13 residues. The CDR3 sequence: CASSQYMNTEAFF. Here the CDR3 DNA reads TGTGCCAGCAGCCAATATATGAACACTGAAGCTTTCTTT.

The chain recombines TRBV2 with TRBJ1-2; 7 positions match TRBD1. Per germline, CDR1 SNHLY and CDR2 FYNNEI. After removal of 4 bases from V and 4 bases from J, the junction contained 0 bases not matched to a gene. This CDR3 has 12 residues. The chain's CDR3 is CASSGDSYGYTF. The CDR3 DNA reads as TGTGCCAGCAGTGGGGACAGCTATGGCTACACCTTC.

This clonotype was picked up one time. The chain uses TRBV20-1 and TRBJ2-5; tentative D call: TRBD2 (6 bases). V lost 7 bases and J lost 4, with 13 bases in between. CDR3 length equals 12 residues. From germline, CDR1 is DFQATT and CDR2 SNEGSKA (reference sequence). The CDR3 DNA is TGCAGTGAACGGGGGTGGGGAGAGACCCAGTACTTC. Its translation is CSERGWGETQYF.

This chain links TRBV5-4 with TRBJ1-5; D not certain. The length of the CDR3 is 13 residues. Trimming cost V 0 bases and J 4 bases, with 5 bases left between them. Germline lookup yields CDR1 SGHNT and CDR2 YYREEE (reference sequence). The CDR3 loop reads CASSLAPNQPQHF. The DNA for the CDR3 is TGTGCCAGCAGCTTGGCCCCGAATCAGCCCCAGCATTTT.

This clonotype showed up just a few times. V usage is TRBV7-9 and J usage is TRBJ1-1; D call uncertain. V was clipped by 6 bases and J by 1 base, with 9 bases between them. The CDR3 is 13 residues long. Looked up from germline, CDR1 is SEHNR and CDR2 is FQNEAQ (reference sequence). The CDR3: CASSRDKNTEAFF. CDR3 nucleotides: TGTGCCAGCAGTCGCGACAAGAACACTGAAGCTTTCTTT.

J is TRBJ1-1 and V is TRBV6-5; D not certain. The CDR3 spans 13 residues. Germline V gene sequence: CDR1 MNHEY, CDR2 SVGAGI. V was shortened by 5 bases and J by 7 bases, with 14 bases between the two germline ends. The CDR3 coding sequence is TGTGCCAGCAGTCCGCAGATTGGTTTTGAAGCTTTCTTT. Residues: CASSPQIGFEAFF.

The V gene is TRBV20-1, the J gene TRBJ2-3; 8 bases match TRBD2. Trimming took 5 bases from V and 1 from J; bases not matched to a gene: 5. The germline V gene has CDR1 DFQATT and CDR2 SNEGSKA (reference sequence). The CDR3 consists of 14 residues. Here the CDR3 reads CSARLASGTDTQYF. CDR3 bases: TGCAGTGCTCGACTAGCGTCGGGCACAGATACGCAGTATTTT.

The chain carries TRBV4-1 and TRBJ2-2; tentatively, D is TRBD1 (6 bases). CDR3 length: 16 amino acids. The germline V and J ends were trimmed by 0 bases and 1 base, with 9 bases remaining between them. CDR1 and CDR2 (germline): MGHRA, YSYEKL. CDR3 sequence: CASSQDPGQNTGELFF. The CDR3 bases are TGCGCCAGCAGCCAAGATCCGGGACAGAACACCGGGGAGCTGTTTTTT.

The rearrangement joins TRBV29-1 to TRBJ1-2, with TRBD1 matching over 9 bases. The CDR3 sequence is 14 residues long. The germline gives CDR1 SQVTM, CDR2 ANQGSEA. After removal of 7 bases from V and 1 base from J, the junction contained 7 bases not matched to a gene. The CDR3 region is CSAGQGTGNYGYTF. CDR3 nucleotide sequence: TGCAGCGCCGGACAGGGGACCGGTAACTATGGCTACACCTTC.

CDR3 nucleotide sequence: TGCAGTGCTAGACTGAGCGGGGCCCAGGATACGCAGTATTTT. It codes for CSARLSGAQDTQYF. The chain uses TRBV20-1 and TRBJ2-3, with 7 bases identical to TRBD2. Germline CDR1 is DFQATT and CDR2 is SNEGSKA (reference sequence). The junction had 8 bases not matched to a gene; V was cut back by 2 bases and J by 6 bases. This CDR3 contains 14 residues.

This chain links TRBV20-1 with TRBJ1-4, with 7 bases fitting TRBD1. Per germline, CDR1 DFQATT and CDR2 SNEGSKA (reference sequence). The J segment lost 0 bases and the V segment lost 6 bases, leaving 7 bases of the junction unmatched. This CDR3 has 15 residues. CDR3 nucleotide sequence: TGCAGTGCCCAAGACAGGGTGGCAACTAATGAAAAACTGTTTTTT. Residues: CSAQDRVATNEKLFF.

The rearrangement joins TRBV2 to TRBJ2-1; D might be TRBD2 (6 bases). The CDR3 covers 15 residues. In germline, CDR1 is SNHLY, CDR2 FYNNEI. V was clipped by 8 bases and J by 8 bases, with 22 bases between them. CDR3 in amino acids: CASPGPGLLSYEQFF. The CDR3 DNA reads as TGTGCCAGCCCCGGGCCGGGACTGCTGTCATATGAGCAGTTCTTC.

The rearrangement links TRBV18 to TRBJ1-1; possible D gene TRBD1, 5 bases. The germline V gene has CDR1 KGHSH and CDR2 LQKENI. The length of the CDR3 is 18 residues. The V end was cut by 3 bases, the J end by 0 bases, with 20 bases between. The CDR3 loop is CASSPGIGGAGMNTEAFF. The CDR3 DNA reads TGTGCCAGCTCACCGGGGATAGGCGGGGCCGGGATGAACACTGAAGCTTTCTTT.